This T cell receptor beta chain stems from a study of cytomegalovirus exposure and HLA in healthy donors. On this clone itself: Its antigen is undetermined.

Study-wide points: There was a cluster of highly shared sequence variants that was likely a sequencing artifact.

V was shortened by 6 bases and J by 4 bases, with 3 bases between the two germline ends. CDR1 LNHDA and CDR2 SQIVND come from the germline V gene (reference sequence). The CDR3 is made up of 11 amino acids. Both 60 Vbeta primers and 13 Jbeta primers went into the PCR. Profiling relied on immunoSEQ multiplex PCR, and the TCRdb table lists in-frame clones only, not all of them. The sample holds about 100,000 clones, approximately 79% seen once. This chain connects TRBV19 to TRBJ1-4; the D is unclear. Input material: PBMCs. This clonotype was sampled from a man between 18 and 29 years old in good health and CMV-seronegative. The CDR3 region has the DNA TGTGCCAGTAGCCGTAATGAAAAACTGTTTTTT. Translation: CASSRNEKLFF.